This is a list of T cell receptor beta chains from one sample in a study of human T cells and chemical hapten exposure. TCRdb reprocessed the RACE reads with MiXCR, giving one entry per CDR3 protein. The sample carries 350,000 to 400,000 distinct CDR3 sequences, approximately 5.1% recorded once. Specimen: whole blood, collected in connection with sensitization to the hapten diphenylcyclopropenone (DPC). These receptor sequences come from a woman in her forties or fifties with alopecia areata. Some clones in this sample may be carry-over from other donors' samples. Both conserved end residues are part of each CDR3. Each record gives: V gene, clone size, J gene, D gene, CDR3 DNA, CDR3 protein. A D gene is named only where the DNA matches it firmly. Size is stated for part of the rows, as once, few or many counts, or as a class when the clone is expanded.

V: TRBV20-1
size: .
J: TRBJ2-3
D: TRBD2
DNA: TGCAGTGCTAGCGCAGCGGGGGGTACAAGGGGAGATACGCAGTATTTT
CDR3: CSASAAGGTRGDTQYF

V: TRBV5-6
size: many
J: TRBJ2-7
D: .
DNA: TGTGCCAGCAGTAACACCGGGACGGGGGACTCCTACGAGCAGTACTTC
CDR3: CASSNTGTGDSYEQYF

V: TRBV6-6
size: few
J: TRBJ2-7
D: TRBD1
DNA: TGTGCCAGCAGTTACTCAGGACAGGGGGCTATTGCCTACGAGCAGTACTTC
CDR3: CASSYSGQGAIAYEQYF

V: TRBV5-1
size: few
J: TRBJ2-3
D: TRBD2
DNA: TGCGCCAGCAGCTTCACTAGCGGGAGGTCCGGGGGAGATACGCAGTATTTT
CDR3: CASSFTSGRSGGDTQYF

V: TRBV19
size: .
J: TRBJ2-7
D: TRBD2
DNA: TGTGCCAGTACCGGGACTAGCAGCTACGAGCAGTACTTC
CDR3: CASTGTSSYEQYF

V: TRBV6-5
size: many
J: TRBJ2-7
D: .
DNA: TGTGCCAGCTCACAGAGACAGGATAGGTACGAGCAGTACTTC
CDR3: CASSQRQDRYEQYF

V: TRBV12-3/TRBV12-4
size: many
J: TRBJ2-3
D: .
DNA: TGTGCCAGCAGTACAGGGGGGGGCACAGATACGCAGTATTTT
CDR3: CASSTGGGTDTQYF

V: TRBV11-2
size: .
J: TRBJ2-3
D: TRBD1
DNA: TGTGCCAGCAGCTTAGAGGGAACAGGGGGCCTTACGCAGTATTTT
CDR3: CASSLEGTGGLTQYF

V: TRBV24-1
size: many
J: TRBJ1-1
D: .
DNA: TGTGCCACCCGGGACAACACTGAAGCTTTCTTT
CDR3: CATRDNTEAFF

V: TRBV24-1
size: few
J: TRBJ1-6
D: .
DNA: TGTGCCACCAGTGAGGGACGGATTAATTCACCCCTCCACTTT
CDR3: CATSEGRINSPLHF

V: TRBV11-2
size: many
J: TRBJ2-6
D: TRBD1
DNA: TGTGCCAGCAGCCAACAGGGGCCTGGGGCCAACGTCCTGACTTTC
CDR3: CASSQQGPGANVLTF

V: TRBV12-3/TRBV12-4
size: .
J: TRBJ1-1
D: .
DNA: TGTGCCAGCAGCGAGAGTGTCACTGAAGCTTTCTTT
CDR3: CASSESVTEAFF

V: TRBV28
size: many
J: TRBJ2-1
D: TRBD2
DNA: TGTGCCAGCACCCCCCCCCAGCGGGAGGGCGGGGAGCAGTTCTTC
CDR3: CASTPPQREGGEQFF